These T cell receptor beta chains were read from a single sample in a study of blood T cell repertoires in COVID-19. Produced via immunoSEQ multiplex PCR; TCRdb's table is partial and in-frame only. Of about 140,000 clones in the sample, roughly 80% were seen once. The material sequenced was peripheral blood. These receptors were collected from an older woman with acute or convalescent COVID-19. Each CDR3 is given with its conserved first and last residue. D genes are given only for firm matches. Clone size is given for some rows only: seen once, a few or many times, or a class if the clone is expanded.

TGTGCCTCAGGGGGCGACACCGGGGAGCTGTTTTTT,CASGGDTGELFF,TRBJ2-2,medium-sized,TRBD1,TRBV6-5
TGTGCCAGTAGTATCTCAGGGGGGTCTAATGGCTACACCTTC,CASSISGGSNGYTF,TRBJ1-2,NA,TRBD1,TRBV19
TGTGCCAGCAGTCGAACACCGGACAGCTCTGGAAACACCATATATTTT,CASSRTPDSSGNTIYF,TRBJ1-3,NA,NA,TRBV9
TGTGCCAGCAGCTTAACCCGGACTAGCGGAGTTTACGAGCAGTACTTC,CASSLTRTSGVYEQYF,TRBJ2-7,NA,TRBD2,TRBV7-2
TGTGCCAGCAGGACAGGTGGGGGCCATGGCTACACCTTC,CASRTGGGHGYTF,TRBJ1-2,NA,NA,TRBV28
TGTGCCAGCAGTTCCTACCTCACGGTCGGGGGCACTGAAGCTTTCTTT,CASSSYLTVGGTEAFF,TRBJ1-1,NA,NA,TRBV6-5
TGTGCCAGCAGCTCAACAGGATTTGAAGACATTCAGTACTTC,CASSSTGFEDIQYF,TRBJ2-4,NA,NA,TRBV11-2
TGTGCCAGCAGCCCGTTTGGAGGAGGGAAAGAGACCCAGTACTTC,CASSPFGGGKETQYF,TRBJ2-5,NA,NA,TRBV7-3
TGTGCCAGCAGAACAGGGGGTAACTCCTACGAGCAGTACTTC,CASRTGGNSYEQYF,TRBJ2-7,once,TRBD1,TRBV6-5
TGTGCCTGGAGCTCGCGGGGCCCACTAACCCAGTACTTC,CAWSSRGPLTQYF,TRBJ2-5,NA,NA,TRBV30
TGTGCCAGCAGTCCTGGACAGGACTGGGGCTACACCTTC,CASSPGQDWGYTF,TRBJ1-2,once,TRBD1,TRBV2
TGTGCCAGCAGCCAAGCAGCAGGTAACACTGAAGCTTTCTTT,CASSQAAGNTEAFF,TRBJ1-1,NA,NA,TRBV3-1/TRBV3-2
TGTGCCAGCAGCTCCCGGGACAGGGAGGTCAATGAGCAGTTCTTC,CASSSRDREVNEQFF,TRBJ2-1,once,TRBD1,TRBV7-9
TGTGCCAGCAGCCAGTCCCACCGGGAGCAGTTCTTC,CASSQSHREQFF,TRBJ2-1,NA,NA,TRBV14
TGTGCCAGCAGCCCAGGACTAGCGGGAGTGATCGGGGAGCTGTTTTTT,CASSPGLAGVIGELFF,TRBJ2-2,NA,TRBD2,TRBV11-3
TGTGCCAGCAGTCGCGCCTGGAATCAGCCCCAGCATTTT,CASSRAWNQPQHF,TRBJ1-5,NA,NA,TRBV6-5
TGTGCCAGCAGCAGGGGGCGCGGTGAAAAACTGTTTTTT,CASSRGRGEKLFF,TRBJ1-4,NA,TRBD1,TRBV2
TGTGCCAGCAGGGCAGGCGGGGGAAGGGGCTACACCTTC,CASRAGGGRGYTF,TRBJ1-2,NA,NA,TRBV27
TGCAGCGTTCAAGCGGGAGAATACGAGCAGTACTTC,CSVQAGEYEQYF,TRBJ2-7,once,TRBD2,TRBV29-1
TGTGCCAGCAGCACCCAGGACAGGTCCACGGAGCAGTTCTTC,CASSTQDRSTEQFF,TRBJ2-1,NA,TRBD1,TRBV7-3
TGTGCCAGCAGCCAAACCGGGGTTCCGGGGGTGACTGAAGCTTTCTTT,CASSQTGVPGVTEAFF,TRBJ1-1,NA,NA,TRBV3-1/TRBV3-2
TGTGCCAGCAGCGCAGGGGACCGCGGAACGGCTGAAGCTTTCTTT,CASSAGDRGTAEAFF,TRBJ1-1,NA,NA,TRBV13
TGTGCCAGCAGCCCCGGGACAGGGAACACCGGGGAGCTGTTTTTT,CASSPGTGNTGELFF,TRBJ2-2,NA,TRBD1,TRBV27
TGTGCCAGCAGCGTATCCGTGGGAGTCGATACGCAGTATTTT,CASSVSVGVDTQYF,TRBJ2-3,NA,NA,TRBV9
TGTGCCAGCAGCCGGGACAGTTTAAATGAAAAACTGTTTTTT,CASSRDSLNEKLFF,TRBJ1-4,few,TRBD1,TRBV9
TGTGCCAGCAGCCCGAGACCCACAGGGCACAATGAGCAGTTCTTC,CASSPRPTGHNEQFF,TRBJ2-1,NA,NA,TRBV9
TGTGCCAGCAGGGGGTGGGAGGGCCGATCCTACAATGAGCAGTTCTTC,CASRGWEGRSYNEQFF,TRBJ2-1,NA,TRBD2,TRBV28
TGTGCCAGCTCACCGGGAGGGACTGGATCCTACGAGCAGTACTTC,CASSPGGTGSYEQYF,TRBJ2-7,NA,TRBD2,TRBV18
TGTGCCAGCAGCGTAGATGGCAGGGGCGGTGGCTACACCTTC,CASSVDGRGGGYTF,TRBJ1-2,NA,NA,TRBV9
TGCGCCAGCAGCCAAGTTAGGACTCTCCGGAGGAACACTGAAGCTTTCTTT,CASSQVRTLRRNTEAFF,TRBJ1-1,once,NA,TRBV4-1
TGCGCCAGCAGAGGAGCAGCTAGCACAGATACGCAGTATTTT,CASRGAASTDTQYF,TRBJ2-3,NA,NA,TRBV5-1
TGCGCCAGCAGCCCCTCCTTTTCGAGCTCTGGGGCCAACGTCCTGACTTTC,CASSPSFSSSGANVLTF,TRBJ2-6,NA,NA,TRBV4-1
TGTGCCAGCAGCTTGGTATACGAGCAGTACTTC,CASSLVYEQYF,TRBJ2-7,NA,NA,TRBV5-5
TGTGCCAGCAGCTTCTCGAGTTTTGATGAGCAGTTCTTC,CASSFSSFDEQFF,TRBJ2-1,few,NA,TRBV7-9
TGCAGCGGGAGGGGGACTAGCGGGAGCACGCAGTATTTT,CSGRGTSGSTQYF,TRBJ2-3,NA,TRBD2,TRBV29-1
TGTGCCAGCAGCTTAGGGCGGCTAGCGGGAACAGATGAGCAGTTCTTC,CASSLGRLAGTDEQFF,TRBJ2-1,NA,TRBD2,TRBV7-3
TGCAGCGTTGGGGGACAGCACAGAGATACGCAGTATTTT,CSVGGQHRDTQYF,TRBJ2-3,NA,TRBD1,TRBV29-1
TGTGCCAGCAAATTACAGGGCACCGTCGAGGCTTTCTTT,CASKLQGTVEAFF,TRBJ1-1,many,NA,TRBV7-9
TGTGCTAGTGGTTTGGGGGGAGGGGAGGCGTATTTT,CASGLGGGEAYF,TRBJ2-3,NA,TRBD2,TRBV12-5
TGCGCCAGCAGCGACGGAGGCACAGATACGCAGTATTTT,CASSDGGTDTQYF,TRBJ2-3,NA,NA,TRBV5-1
TGTGCCACCAGTGATTCCGGCCAGCGGGGCACAGATACGCAGTATTTT,CATSDSGQRGTDTQYF,TRBJ2-3,NA,NA,TRBV24-1
TGTGCCAGCAGCACCTACAGGGGGGGGACTAATGAAAAACTGTTTTTT,CASSTYRGGTNEKLFF,TRBJ1-4,once,TRBD1,TRBV7-9
TGTGCCAGCGCCCTTGGGACAGGGGCAACCGGGGAGCTGTTTTTT,CASALGTGATGELFF,TRBJ2-2,NA,TRBD1,TRBV9
TGCAGCGTTGAAGTTTATGGGCAGGGGGGCACTGAAGCTTTCTTT,CSVEVYGQGGTEAFF,TRBJ1-1,NA,TRBD1,TRBV29-1
TGCGCCAGCAGCCCCGCCGGGACAGGGGGCAGCTATGGCTACACCTTC,CASSPAGTGGSYGYTF,TRBJ1-2,NA,TRBD1,TRBV5-1